These 21 T cell receptor beta chains were sequenced from one sample in a study of cytomegalovirus exposure and HLA in healthy donors (dated by TCRdb to 2016 to 2017). Receptor amplification or capture employed the immunoSEQ multiplex PCR assay. A mixture of 60 forward primers for TCR Vbeta segments and 13 reverse primers for TCR Jbeta segments was used in the multiplex PCR. TCRdb limited this immuneACCESS table to in-frame rearrangements with V and J called. A share of clones is missing; checked studies link under half to unresolved V genes, and the rest is unexplained. The sample table lists about 100,000 clones, 65% to 80% of them with a count of one. The ten largest clones capture about 4.2% of the sample. Sequencing used PBMCs. Source of these receptors: a woman between 50 and 59 years old in good health and CMV-seropositive.

This clone was seen once. The chain carries TRBV23-1 and TRBJ1-5; 10 bases fit TRBD1. TRBV23-1 is an ORF; its function is uncertain. V dropped 0 bases and J dropped 9; count of bases not matched to a gene: 5. The CDR3 sequence is 15 residues long. The CDR3 DNA sequence: TGCGCCAGCAGTCAATCGGGACAGGGGCAATGGCCCCAGCATTTT. This encodes CASSQSGQGQWPQHF.

This chain joins TRBV10-1 and TRBJ2-5; 7 positions match TRBD1. Unmatched junction bases numbered 6, after V lost 3 bases and J lost 2 bases. Germline CDR1 reads WNHNN; CDR2 reads SYGVQD (reference sequence). The length of the CDR3 is 15 residues. CDR3 bases: TGCGCCAGCAGTGATGACAGGGTGGGACAAGAGACCCAGTACTTC. Protein product: CASSDDRVGQETQYF.

The chain is built from TRBV6-1 and TRBJ1-5; the match to TRBD1 covers 8 bases. This CDR3 contains 15 residues. Germline V CDR1 and CDR2: MNHNS, SASEGT. J was trimmed by 4 bases and V by 2 bases; bases with no gene match: 4. The CDR3 spells CASSEPGTGNQPQHF. DNA of the CDR3: TGTGCCAGCAGTGAACCAGGGACAGGTAATCAGCCCCAGCATTTT.

This clone was seen a handful of times. The chain joins TRBV5-1 to TRBJ1-4; 8 positions match TRBD1. The germline CDR1 and CDR2 sequences are SGHRS and YFSETQ. CDR3 length: 14 residues. Trimming removed 4 bases from V and 8 bases from J; junction bases left unmatched: 7. In nucleotides, the CDR3 is TGCGCCAGCAGCCTTGGACAGGGTGGGGAAAAACTGTTTTTT. As protein: CASSLGQGGEKLFF.

This clone showed up just once. The chain links TRBV6-4 to TRBJ1-5, with 9 nucleotides matching TRBD1. The CDR3 is made up of 19 amino acids. V lost 0 bases to trimming and J lost 8 bases; unmatched junction nucleotides: 17. Looked up from germline, CDR1 is MRHNA and CDR2 is SNTAGT. DNA of the CDR3: TGTGCCAGCAGTGACTCACGTCCCGGGACAGGGATGGGCCTTAAGCCCCAGCATTTT. It codes for CASSDSRPGTGMGLKPQHF.

The V gene is TRBV6-5, the J gene TRBJ2-4; 8 bases map to TRBD2. Germline lookup yields CDR1 MNHEY and CDR2 SVGAGI. The CDR3 covers 15 residues. V lost 2 bases and J lost 5; bases outside the gene matches: 5. Here the CDR3 reads CASSYGGGLQNIQYF. The CDR3 nucleotides read TGTGCCAGCAGTTACGGCGGGGGGCTCCAAAACATTCAGTACTTC.

This chain uses TRBV6-1 with TRBJ1-5, with TRBD1 matching 8 bases. This CDR3 contains 15 residues. Germline CDR1 and CDR2: MNHNS and SASEGT. V was pared by 6 bases and J by 7 bases, with 11 bases of the junction left unmatched. The CDR3 nucleotides read TGTGCCAGCAGCCGGGGGGCAGGGGGCGGGCAGCCCCAGCATTTT. Residues: CASSRGAGGGQPQHF.

The chain has TRBV18 and TRBJ1-2; D may be TRBD1 (5 bases). This CDR3 spans 17 amino acids. Germline CDR1 reads KGHSH; CDR2 reads LQKENI. V dropped 3 bases and J dropped 4 bases, with 21 bases sitting between them. The CDR3, as DNA: TGTGCCAGCTCACCGAAGGCCCTAGGGGCCCAGATCTATGGCTACACCTTC. Residues: CASSPKALGAQIYGYTF.

The chain is built from TRBV5-1 and TRBJ2-1, with 11 bases matching TRBD2. With V trimmed by 4 bases and J by 0 bases, 12 bases remained unmatched. The CDR3 runs to 19 residues. The germline V gene encodes CDR1 SGHRS and CDR2 YFSETQ. CDR3: CASSRTWGTSGSSYNEQFF. CDR3 nucleotides: TGCGCCAGCAGCCGCACCTGGGGGACTAGCGGTAGCTCCTACAATGAGCAGTTCTTC.

The rearrangement links TRBV23-1 to TRBJ2-3; 8 positions agree with TRBD1. TRBV23-1 is labeled an ORF, and its function is uncertain. With V trimmed by 4 bases and J by 2 bases, 5 bases remained unmatched. The CDR3 covers 15 residues. The CDR3 DNA sequence: TGCGCCAGCAGTCCGGCGGGACAGGCCACAGATACGCAGTATTTT. This translates into CASSPAGQATDTQYF.

The rearrangement joins TRBV5-6 to TRBJ2-7; D gene ambiguous. The germline CDR1 and CDR2 sequences are SGHDT and YYEEEE. CDR3 size: 12 residues. Between the trimmed V and J ends, which lost 0 bases and 7 bases, there was a span of 8 bases. The CDR3 reads CASSLGAKEQYF. CDR3 sequence (DNA): TGTGCCAGCAGCTTGGGGGCTAAGGAGCAGTACTTC.

In its sample, this clone was seen a few times. The chain combines TRBV6-6 with TRBJ1-1; perhaps TRBD1 as D (6 bases). The CDR3 is 14 amino acids. Per germline, CDR1 MNHNY and CDR2 SVGAGI (reference sequence). Trimming pared 7 bases from V and 0 bases from J, leaving 12 bases between. The CDR3 sequence: CASTRTVMNTEAFF. Here the CDR3 DNA reads TGTGCCAGCACTCGGACAGTAATGAACACTGAAGCTTTCTTT.

This clone was counted between two and nine times. The chain joins TRBV6-5 to TRBJ1-1; 7 nucleotides line up with TRBD1. After removal of 5 bases from V and 4 bases from J, the junction contained 7 bases not matched to a gene. Germline CDR1 and CDR2: MNHEY and SVGAGI. The CDR3 length is 14 residues. The DNA for the CDR3 is TGTGCCAGCAGTGAAACCAGGGGGAGCACTGAAGCTTTCTTT. Translation gives CASSETRGSTEAFF.

The chain links TRBV19 to TRBJ2-7; 8 positions agree with TRBD2. This CDR3 spans 15 amino acids. Unmatched junction bases numbered 7, after V lost 6 bases and J lost 0 bases. Germline V gene lookup returns CDR1 LNHDA and CDR2 SQIVND (reference sequence). DNA of the CDR3: TGTGCCAGTAGGTATAGCGGGATGAGCTCCTACGAGCAGTACTTC. Its protein product is CASRYSGMSSYEQYF.

The rearrangement links TRBV7-8 to TRBJ2-5; D is possibly TRBD2 (6 bases). The CDR3 sequence is 14 residues long. V lost 4 bases to trimming and J lost 3 bases, with 12 bases between them. The germline V gene encodes CDR1 SGHVS and CDR2 FQNEAQ. The CDR3 DNA reads TGTGCCAGCAGCTCGAGACTAGGTGAAGAGACCCAGTACTTC. Its translation is CASSSRLGEETQYF.

A note on this clone: Different DNA sequences within this sample yield the same CDR3. The rearrangement joins TRBV7-3 to TRBJ2-2, with a possible D match to TRBD1 (6 bases). Germline V gene data show CDR1 as SGHTA and CDR2 as FQGTGA. The CDR3 contains 15 residues. The V and J ends lost 5 bases and 2 bases respectively, with 12 bases between them. The CDR3 DNA reads as TGTGCCAGCAGCCCCCACAGGGAAAACACCGGGGAGCTGTTTTTT. It encodes CASSPHRENTGELFF.

CDR3 region: CSLGGGGEAFF. The CDR3 nucleotides read TGCAGCCTCGGAGGGGGGGGTGAAGCTTTCTTT. This chain uses TRBV29-1 with TRBJ1-1, with TRBD1 as a possible D gene (6 bases). In germline, CDR1 is SQVTM, CDR2 ANQGSEA. This CDR3 has 11 residues. The V and J ends lost 8 bases and 7 bases respectively, with 14 bases between them.

The chain links TRBV6-1 to TRBJ1-1; TRBD1 is a possible D gene (6 bases). The CDR3 contains 13 residues. V shed 2 bases and J shed 4 bases, with 8 bases lying between them. The V gene's germline CDR1 is MNHNS and CDR2 SASEGT. Written as DNA, the CDR3 is TGTGCCAGCAGTGAAATCAGGGGCACTGAAGCTTTCTTT. Its protein is CASSEIRGTEAFF.

This rearrangement joins TRBV5-1 to TRBJ2-3; 10 bases are shared with TRBD1. J gave up 5 bases and V 4 bases, and 7 bases lay outside the gene matches. The CDR3 length is 15 residues. CDR1 and CDR2 (germline): SGHRS, YFSETQ. This CDR3 is CASSGGQGVRDTQYF. The CDR3 DNA sequence: TGCGCCAGCAGCGGCGGACAGGGGGTGAGAGATACGCAGTATTTT.

The chain joins TRBV29-1 to TRBJ2-5; TRBD2 matches at 9 bases. In germline, CDR1 is SQVTM, CDR2 ANQGSEA. The CDR3 covers 14 residues. J gave up 2 bases and V 5 bases, and 6 bases lay outside the gene matches. The CDR3 loop reads CSVSLAGTQETQYF. Here the CDR3 DNA reads TGCAGCGTTTCCCTAGCGGGGACGCAAGAGACCCAGTACTTC.

Points on this clone: The junction differs from germline at one of its ends, possibly a read error. The chain recombines TRBV7-9 with TRBJ1-2; the D gene is possibly TRBD1 (5 bases). The germline CDR1 and CDR2 sequences are SEHNR and FQNEAQ (reference sequence). CDR3 size: 15 residues. CDR3 nucleotides: TGTTCCAGCAGCTTAGCGGGGGAGGAGAGCTATGGCTACACCTTC. This translates into CSSSLAGEESYGYTF.